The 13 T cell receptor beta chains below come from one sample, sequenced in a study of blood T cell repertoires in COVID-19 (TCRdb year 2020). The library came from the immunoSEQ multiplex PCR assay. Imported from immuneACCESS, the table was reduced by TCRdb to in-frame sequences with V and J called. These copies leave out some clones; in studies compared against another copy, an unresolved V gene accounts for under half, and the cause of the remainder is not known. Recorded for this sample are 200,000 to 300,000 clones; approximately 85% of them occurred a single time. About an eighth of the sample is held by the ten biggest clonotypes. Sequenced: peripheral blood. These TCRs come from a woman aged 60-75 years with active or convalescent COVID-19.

In DNA, the CDR3 is TGTGCCAGCAGGTTCGGGGGGGACCAAGAGACCCAGTACTTC. It yields the protein CASRFGGDQETQYF. The chain joins TRBV6-6 to TRBJ2-5; 8 positions match TRBD2. The CDR3 runs to 14 residues. Germline assignment: CDR1 MNHNY and CDR2 SVGAGI (reference sequence). J gave up 0 bases and V 6 bases, and 3 bases lay outside the gene matches.

CDR3 DNA sequence: TGTGCCAGCAGTGAATTGGGTGTGACAGGGGGCAGGGACATTCAGTACTTC. It is translated as CASSELGVTGGRDIQYF. The V and J genes are TRBV25-1 and TRBJ2-4; TRBD1 matches at 10 bases. The V gene's germline CDR1 is MGHDK and CDR2 SYGVNS. V shed 1 base and J 8 bases; nucleotides not matched to a gene: 11. The CDR3 contains 17 residues.

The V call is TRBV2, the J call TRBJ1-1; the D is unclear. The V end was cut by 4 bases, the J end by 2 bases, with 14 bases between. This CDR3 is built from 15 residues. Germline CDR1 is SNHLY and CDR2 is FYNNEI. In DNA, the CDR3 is TGTGCCAGCAGTGTACTTGCGGCAAGCAACACTGAAGCTTTCTTT. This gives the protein CASSVLAASNTEAFF.

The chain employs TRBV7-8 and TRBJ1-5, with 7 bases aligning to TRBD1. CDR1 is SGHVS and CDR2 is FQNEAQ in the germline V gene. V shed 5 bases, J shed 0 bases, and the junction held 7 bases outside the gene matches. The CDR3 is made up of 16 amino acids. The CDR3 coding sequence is TGTGCCAGCAGCCCCGACAGGGTCTATAGCAATCAGCCCCAGCATTTT. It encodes CASSPDRVYSNQPQHF. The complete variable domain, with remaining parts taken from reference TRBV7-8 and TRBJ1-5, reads GAGVSQSPRYKVAKRGQDVALRCDPISGHVSLFWYQQALGQGPEFLTYFQNEAQLDKSGLPSDRFFAERPEGSVSTLKIQRTQQEDSAVYLCASSPDRVYSNQPQHFGDGTRLSIL.

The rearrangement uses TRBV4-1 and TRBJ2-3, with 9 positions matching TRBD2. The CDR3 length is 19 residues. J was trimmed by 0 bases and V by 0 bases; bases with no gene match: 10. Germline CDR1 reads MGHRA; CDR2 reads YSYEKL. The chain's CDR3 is CASSQDATSGWSSTDTQYF. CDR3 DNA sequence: TGCGCCAGCAGCCAAGACGCAACTAGCGGGTGGAGTAGCACAGATACGCAGTATTTT.

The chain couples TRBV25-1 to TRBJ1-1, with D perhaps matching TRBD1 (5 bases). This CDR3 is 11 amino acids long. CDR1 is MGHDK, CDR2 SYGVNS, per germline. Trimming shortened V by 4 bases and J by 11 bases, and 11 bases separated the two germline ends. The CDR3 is CASSARVKAFF. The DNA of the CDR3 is TGTGCCAGCAGTGCCAGGGTTAAGGCTTTCTTT.

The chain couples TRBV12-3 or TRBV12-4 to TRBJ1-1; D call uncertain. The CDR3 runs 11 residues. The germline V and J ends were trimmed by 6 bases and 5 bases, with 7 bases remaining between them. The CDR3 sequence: CASSHSTEAFF. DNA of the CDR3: TGTGCCAGCAGCCATAGTACTGAAGCTTTCTTT.

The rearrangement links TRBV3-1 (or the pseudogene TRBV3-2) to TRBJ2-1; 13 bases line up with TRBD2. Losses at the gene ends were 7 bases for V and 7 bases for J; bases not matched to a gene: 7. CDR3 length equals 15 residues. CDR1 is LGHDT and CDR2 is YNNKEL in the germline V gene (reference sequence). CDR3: CASTRTSGGSNEQFF. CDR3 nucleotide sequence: TGTGCCAGCACCCGGACTAGCGGGGGATCAAATGAGCAGTTCTTC.

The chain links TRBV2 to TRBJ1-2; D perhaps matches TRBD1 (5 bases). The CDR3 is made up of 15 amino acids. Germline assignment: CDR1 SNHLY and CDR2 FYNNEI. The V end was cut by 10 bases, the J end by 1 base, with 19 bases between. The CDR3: CAITGGRASNYGYTF. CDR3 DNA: TGTGCCATTACCGGGGGGAGGGCCAGTAACTATGGCTACACCTTC.

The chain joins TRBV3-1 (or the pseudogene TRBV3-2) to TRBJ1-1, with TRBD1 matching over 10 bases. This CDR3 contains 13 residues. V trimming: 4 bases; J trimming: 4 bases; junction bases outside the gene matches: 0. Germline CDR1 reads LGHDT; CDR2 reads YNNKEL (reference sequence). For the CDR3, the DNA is TGTGCCAGCAGCCGGACAGGGGGCACTGAAGCTTTCTTT. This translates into CASSRTGGTEAFF.

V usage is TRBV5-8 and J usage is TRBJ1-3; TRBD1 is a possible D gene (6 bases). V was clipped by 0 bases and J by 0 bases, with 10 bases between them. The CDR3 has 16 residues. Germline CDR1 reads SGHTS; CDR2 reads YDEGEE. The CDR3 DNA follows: TGTGCCAGCAGCTTGGGGGGACACAGCTCTGGAAACACCATATATTTT. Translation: CASSLGGHSSGNTIYF.

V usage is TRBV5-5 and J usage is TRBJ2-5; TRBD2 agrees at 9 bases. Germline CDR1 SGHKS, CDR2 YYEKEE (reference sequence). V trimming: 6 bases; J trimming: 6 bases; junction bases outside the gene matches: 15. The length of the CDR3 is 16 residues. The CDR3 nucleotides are TGTGCCAGCATCCTGGGGGAGGGACTAGCTATAAAGACCCAGTACTTC. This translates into CASILGEGLAIKTQYF. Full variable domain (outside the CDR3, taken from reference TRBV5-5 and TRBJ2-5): DAGVTQSPTHLIKTRGQQVTLRCSPISGHKSVSWYQQVLGQGPQFIFQYYEKEERGRGNFPDRFSARQFPNYSSELNVNALLLGDSALYLCASILGEGLAIKTQYFGPGTRLLVL.

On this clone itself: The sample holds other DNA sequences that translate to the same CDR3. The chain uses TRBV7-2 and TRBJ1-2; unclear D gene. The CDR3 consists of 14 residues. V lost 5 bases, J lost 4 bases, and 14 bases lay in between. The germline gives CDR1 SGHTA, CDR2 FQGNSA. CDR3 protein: CASSPGPEGYGYTF. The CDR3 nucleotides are TGTGCCAGCAGCCCCGGTCCCGAGGGCTATGGCTACACCTTC.